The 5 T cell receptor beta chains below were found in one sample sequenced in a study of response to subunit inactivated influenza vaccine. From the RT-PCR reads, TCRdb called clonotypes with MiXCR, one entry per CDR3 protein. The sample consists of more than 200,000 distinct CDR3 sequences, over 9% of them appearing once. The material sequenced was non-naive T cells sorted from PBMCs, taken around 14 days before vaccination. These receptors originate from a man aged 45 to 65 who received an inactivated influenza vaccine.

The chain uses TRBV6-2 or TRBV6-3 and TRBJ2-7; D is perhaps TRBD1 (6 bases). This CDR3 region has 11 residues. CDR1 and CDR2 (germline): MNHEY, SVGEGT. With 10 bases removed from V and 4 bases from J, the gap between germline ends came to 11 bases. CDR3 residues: CATAQGYEQYF. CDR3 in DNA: TGTGCCACCGCCCAGGGGTACGAGCAGTACTTC.

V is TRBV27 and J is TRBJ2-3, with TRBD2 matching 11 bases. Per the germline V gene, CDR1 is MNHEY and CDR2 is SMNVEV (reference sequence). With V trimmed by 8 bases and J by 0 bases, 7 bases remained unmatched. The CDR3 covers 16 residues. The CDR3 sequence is CASQRTSGPSTDTQYF. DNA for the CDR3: TGTGCCAGCCAAAGGACTAGCGGGCCTAGCACAGATACGCAGTATTTT.

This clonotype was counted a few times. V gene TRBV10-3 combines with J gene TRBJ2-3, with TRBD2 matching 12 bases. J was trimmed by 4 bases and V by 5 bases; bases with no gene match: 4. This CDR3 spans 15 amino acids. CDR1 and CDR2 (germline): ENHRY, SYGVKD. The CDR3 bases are TGTGCCATCAGTATGACTAGCGGGAGTGCAGATACGCAGTATTTT. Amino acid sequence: CAISMTSGSADTQYF.

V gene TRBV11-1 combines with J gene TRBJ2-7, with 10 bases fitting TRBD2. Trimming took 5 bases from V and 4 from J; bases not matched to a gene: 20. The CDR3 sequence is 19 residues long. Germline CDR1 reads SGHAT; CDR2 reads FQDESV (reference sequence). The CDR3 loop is CASSRGAGSTLAGGYEQYF. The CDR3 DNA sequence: TGTGCCAGCAGCCGCGGCGCCGGATCCACATTAGCGGGAGGATACGAGCAGTACTTC.

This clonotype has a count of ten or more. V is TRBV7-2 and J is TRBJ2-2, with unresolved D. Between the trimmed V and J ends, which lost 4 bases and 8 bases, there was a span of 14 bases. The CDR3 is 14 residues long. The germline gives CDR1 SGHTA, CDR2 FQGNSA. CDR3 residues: CASSSTVGSGELFF. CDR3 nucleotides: TGTGCCAGCAGCTCAACGGTTGGATCGGGGGAGCTGTTTTTT.